This T cell receptor (beta chain) was captured by sequencing in a study of shared clonotypes between healthy human individuals. CDR3 size: 12 residues. V dropped 5 bases and J dropped 7 bases, with 11 bases sitting between them. Germline V gene lookup returns CDR1 SGHTA and CDR2 FQGNSA. Deep-level assay runs were performed. Sequenced by immunoSEQ multiplex PCR; TCRdb stores in-frame clones only, minus some. The sample shows millions of clones, approximately 94% of them seen only once. Sequencing input: naive CD4+ T cells sorted from blood. The subset was: CD45RA+ positively selected. The chain has TRBV7-2 and TRBJ2-5; D unresolved. The sequence derives from a man between 18 and 35 years old in good health. The CDR3 protein is CASSPLFGTQYF. In DNA form, the CDR3 reads TGTGCCAGCAGCCCCTTATTTGGGACCCAGTACTTC.